This TCR beta chain is from a study of PD-L1 blockade in urothelial cancer. Overall study: From about 2014, patients received atezolizumab, given as 1,200 mg intravenously every 3 weeks. Each patient had 0 to 3 earlier chemotherapy regimens. Blood was tested 3 weeks (second dose) and 6 weeks into treatment.

Patients each gave 1 to 8 samples, pretreatment and on-treatment. Profiling relied on immunoSEQ multiplex PCR, and the TCRdb table lists in-frame clones only, not all of them. Of approximately 110,000 clones in the sample, around 85% are singletons; the top ten hold 2% to 2.5%. Sequencing was performed on PBMCs, taken around atezolizumab (anti-PD-L1) treatment. This TCR derives from a man aged 45-60 years with urothelial cancer.

CDR3 region: CASSFGAVGLSTDTQYF. CDR3 coding DNA: TGTGCCAGCAGTTTCGGAGCGGTCGGGCTCAGCACAGATACGCAGTATTTT. The chain carries TRBV28 and TRBJ2-3; D is perhaps TRBD2 (5 bases). Trimming cost V 3 bases and J 0 bases, with 16 bases left between them. The CDR3 extends over 17 amino acids. Germline CDR1 MDHEN, CDR2 SYDVKM. Filled out from reference TRBV28 and TRBJ2-3, the complete variable domain reads DVKVTQSSRYLVKRTGEKVFLECVQDMDHENMFWYRQDPGLGLRLIYFSYDVKMKEKGDIPEGYSVSREKKERFSLILESASTNQTSMYLCASSFGAVGLSTDTQYFGPGTRLTVL.